This TCR beta chain emerged from a study of T-cell reconstitution after alpha-beta-depleted transplantation in children. With V trimmed by 0 bases and J by 8 bases, 5 bases remained unmatched. This CDR3 region has 15 residues. CDR1 is KGHDR and CDR2 is SFDVKD in the germline V gene. This clonotype was seen a few times. A library of TCRbeta sequences, prepared with unique molecular identifiers, was generated. TCRdb re-called the PCR reads through MiXCR, storing one row per CDR3 protein. The sample holds 300,000 to 400,000 distinct CDR3 sequences, about 16% seen once. The source of this sequence is a male patient between 2 and 10 years old who had a stem cell transplant for acute lymphoblastic leukemia, so the T cells may come from the graft donor. This chain uses TRBV24-1 with TRBJ2-2, with 7 bases fitting TRBD2. The material sequenced was PBMCs, mostly from graft donor cells, taken 360 days after TCRalphabeta/CD19-depleted stem cell transplant. CDR3 in amino acids: CATSDLRRGVGELFF. CDR3 nucleotides: TGTGCCACCAGTGATTTGCGACGGGGGGTTGGGGAGCTGTTTTTT.